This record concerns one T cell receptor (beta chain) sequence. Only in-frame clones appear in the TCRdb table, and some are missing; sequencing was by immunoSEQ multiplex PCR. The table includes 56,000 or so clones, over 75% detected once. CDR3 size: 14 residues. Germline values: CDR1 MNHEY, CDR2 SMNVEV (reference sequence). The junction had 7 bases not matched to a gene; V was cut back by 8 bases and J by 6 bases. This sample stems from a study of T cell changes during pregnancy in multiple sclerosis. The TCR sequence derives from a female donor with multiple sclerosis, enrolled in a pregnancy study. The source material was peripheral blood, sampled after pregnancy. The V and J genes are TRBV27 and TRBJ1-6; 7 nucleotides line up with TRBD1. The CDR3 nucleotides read TGTGCCAGCGGGACAGCACTGACTAATTCACCCCTCCACTTT. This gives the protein CASGTALTNSPLHF.